The 15 T cell receptor beta chains given below trace back to one sample, sequenced in a study of shared clonotypes between healthy human individuals. Profiling relied on immunoSEQ multiplex PCR, and the TCRdb table lists in-frame clones only, not all of them. Seen here are 2,500,000 or so clones, 85% to 95% observed once, and the top ten hold approximately 0.4%. Sequenced input: naive CD4+ T cells from PBMCs. Subset noted: CD45RA+ positively selected. The receptors come from a young man in good health. Some clones in this sample may be carry-over from other donors' samples.

This rearrangement joins TRBV4-3 to TRBJ1-3; no reliable D call. The CDR3 totals 14 residues. Trimming stripped 1 base from V and 0 bases from J, with 4 bases between. CDR1 is LGHNA, CDR2 YSLEER, per germline. Here the CDR3 reads CASSQANSGNTIYF. The CDR3 DNA follows: TGCGCCAGCAGCCAAGCTAACTCTGGAAACACCATATATTTT.

The V gene is TRBV6-6, the J gene TRBJ2-7; 9 bases are a match to TRBD2. The CDR3 is 16 residues long. In germline, CDR1 is MNHNY, CDR2 SVGAGI (reference sequence). V gave up 7 bases and J gave up 1 base; unmatched junction bases: 11. The CDR3 coding sequence is TGTGCCAGCACCCCCGGGCAGCGGGAGGCTTCCTACGAGCAGTACTTC. Its protein is CASTPGQREASYEQYF.

This sequence joins TRBV7-6 and TRBJ2-1; D remains unclear. V lost 1 base, J lost 7 bases, and 5 bases lay in between. Germline V gives CDR1 SGHVS, CDR2 FNYEAQ. The CDR3 length is 12 residues. The CDR3 DNA is TGTGCCAGCAGCTTAGAGACTAATGAGCAGTTCTTC. Translating it yields CASSLETNEQFF.

V is TRBV28 and J is TRBJ2-3; 7 nucleotides agree with TRBD2. The CDR3 runs 16 residues. Germline CDR1 reads MDHEN; CDR2 reads SYDVKM. V gave up 5 bases and J gave up 4 bases; unmatched junction bases: 12. The CDR3 DNA follows: TGTGCCAGCAGTCGGTATTTGGCGGGAGCACCAGATACGCAGTATTTT. This translates into CASSRYLAGAPDTQYF.

The chain couples TRBV7-7 to TRBJ2-3; tentatively, D is TRBD2 (6 bases). The CDR3 is 11 amino acids. The germline V and J ends were trimmed by 10 bases and 5 bases, with 10 bases remaining between them. Looked up from germline, CDR1 is SSHAT and CDR2 is FNYEAQ (reference sequence). CDR3 sequence (DNA): TGTGCCATCAAAGCGGGAGATACGCAGTATTTT. Residues: CAIKAGDTQYF.

The chain is built from TRBV18 and TRBJ2-6; possibly TRBD1 or TRBD2 for D (5 bases each). Trimming took off 6 bases at V and 0 bases at J, with 9 bases between the two ends. Per germline, CDR1 KGHSH and CDR2 LQKENI. The CDR3 totals 15 residues. The CDR3 protein is CASSGRDSGANVLTF. For the CDR3, the DNA is TGTGCCAGCTCGGGACGTGACTCTGGGGCCAACGTCCTGACTTTC.

The chain employs TRBV5-4 and TRBJ2-2; no reliable D call. V was cut by 4 bases and J by 5 bases, with 6 bases left in between. CDR1 is SGHNT, CDR2 YYREEE, per germline (reference sequence). The CDR3 loop spans 12 amino acids. CDR3 protein: CASSAFTGELFF. CDR3 DNA: TGTGCCAGCAGCGCCTTTACCGGGGAGCTGTTTTTT. The full variable domain, completed using reference TRBV5-4 and TRBJ2-2, is ETGVTQSPTHLIKTRGQQVTLRCSSQSGHNTVSWYQQALGQGPQFIFQYYREEENGRGNFPPRFSGLQFPNYSSELNVNALELDDSALYLCASSAFTGELFFGEGSRLTVL.

The gene calls are TRBV5-1 and TRBJ1-3; TRBD1 matches at 9 bases. Germline CDR1 is SGHRS and CDR2 is YFSETQ. The junction had 3 bases not matched to a gene; V was cut back by 5 bases and J by 0 bases. The CDR3 spans 15 residues. The CDR3 sequence is CASRGTGISGNTIYF. The DNA of the CDR3 is TGCGCCAGCAGAGGGACAGGGATCTCTGGAAACACCATATATTTT. The entire variable domain, with the rest obtained from reference TRBV5-1 and TRBJ1-3, is as follows: KAGVTQTPRYLIKTRGQQVTLSCSPISGHRSVSWYQQTPGQGLQFLFEYFSETQRNKGNFPGRFSGRQFSNSRSEMNVSTLELGDSALYLCASRGTGISGNTIYFGEGSWLTVV.

The genes are TRBV5-1 and TRBJ2-3; tentative D call: TRBD2 (5 bases). V was trimmed by 0 bases and J by 1 base, leaving 12 bases between them. The germline CDR1 and CDR2 sequences are SGHRS and YFSETQ. There are 16 residues in the CDR3. The CDR3 is CASSLAGVRGTDTQYF. The CDR3 DNA reads as TGCGCCAGCAGCTTGGCCGGGGTCCGGGGCACAGATACGCAGTATTTT.

The rearrangement joins TRBV28 to TRBJ1-1, with TRBD1 matching over 8 bases. V shed 7 bases, J shed 4 bases, and the junction held 11 bases outside the gene matches. Germline lookup yields CDR1 MDHEN and CDR2 SYDVKM. This CDR3 has 15 amino acids. The CDR3: CASKRTGGATTEAFF. CDR3 bases: TGTGCCAGCAAGCGAACAGGGGGGGCGACCACTGAAGCTTTCTTT.

The gene calls are TRBV30 and TRBJ2-1; D is possibly TRBD2 (5 bases). Trimming cost V 1 base and J 10 bases, with 11 bases left between them. Germline V gives CDR1 GTSNPN, CDR2 SVGIG (reference sequence). The CDR3 has 12 residues. CDR3 coding DNA: TGTGCCTGGAGTGGCTCAGCGGACGAGCAGTTCTTC. Its protein is CAWSGSADEQFF.

This clone was recorded only once. V and J are TRBV7-2 and TRBJ1-2; D gene unclear. Germline V gene sequence: CDR1 SGHTA, CDR2 FQGNSA. This CDR3 region has 13 residues. The V end lost 2 bases, the J end lost 2 bases, and 6 bases lay between the germline ends. The CDR3 loop reads CASSLSRNYGYTF. CDR3 DNA: TGTGCCAGCAGCTTATCAAGAAACTATGGCTACACCTTC.

V usage is TRBV6-5 and J usage is TRBJ1-2; D is undetermined. The CDR3 totals 15 residues. V dropped 5 bases and J dropped 4 bases, with 17 bases sitting between them. CDR1 is MNHEY, CDR2 SVGAGI, per germline. CDR3 protein: CASSTLAGSPYGYTF. CDR3 nucleotides: TGTGCCAGCAGTACCCTTGCGGGCTCCCCCTATGGCTACACCTTC.

Note on this clone: Different DNA sequences within this sample yield the same CDR3. In DNA, the CDR3 is TGTGCCAGCTCACCAGGGAGCTCCTACAATGAGCAGTTCTTC. Protein: CASSPGSSYNEQFF. This rearrangement joins TRBV18 to TRBJ2-1; weak D call: TRBD2 (5 bases). Trimming removed 2 bases at V and 0 bases at J, with 5 bases between. This CDR3 has 14 residues. Per the germline V gene, CDR1 is KGHSH and CDR2 is LQKENI.

This rearrangement joins TRBV5-4 to TRBJ2-7, with TRBD1 matching 7 bases. The CDR3 sequence is 15 residues long. Looked up from germline, CDR1 is SGHNT and CDR2 is YYREEE (reference sequence). The ends lost 4 bases at V and 2 bases at J; junction bases unmatched: 9. The CDR3 coding sequence is TGTGCCAGCAGCGCCCCGGACAGGTGGACCTACGAGCAGTACTTC. It encodes CASSAPDRWTYEQYF. Supplemented by reference TRBV5-4 and TRBJ2-7, the full variable domain reads ETGVTQSPTHLIKTRGQQVTLRCSSQSGHNTVSWYQQALGQGPQFIFQYYREEENGRGNFPPRFSGLQFPNYSSELNVNALELDDSALYLCASSAPDRWTYEQYFGPGTRLTVT.